This TCR beta chain was recovered during a study of cytomegalovirus exposure and HLA in healthy donors. For the study at large: Early on, a data release was issued that held 65 million to 100 million unique TCRs from HLA-typed donors. Whole-study results and caveats: Segments of the TCR beta V type were, in most cases, productive about 90% or about 30% of the time in an earlier analysis. Analyses of presence/absence relied on an assumption of roughly uniform sequencing depth across donors. Most CMV-associated TCR beta chains were later found to appear HLA-restricted.

About this clone: Its specificity is unknown.

In the PCR, 60 Vbeta and 13 Jbeta primers were used. The table came from immunoSEQ multiplex PCR; TCRdb's copy has only in-frame clones and leaves some out. This sample carries 200,000 to 250,000 clones, approximately 78% of them seen once, and the ten largest clones take approximately 0.47%. Germline V CDR1 and CDR2: MGHRA, YSYEKL. The CDR3 contains 14 residues. The ends were cut back, 1 base at V and 5 bases at J, with 11 bases in the middle. The sequenced material came from PBMCs. The chain employs TRBV4-1 and TRBJ2-5; a possible D gene is TRBD1 (5 bases). This receptor was identified in a boy aged 5 to 17 in good health and CMV-seronegative. This chain's CDR3 is CASSQVRGIETQYF. The CDR3, as DNA: TGCGCCAGCAGCCAAGTAAGGGGAATCGAGACCCAGTACTTC.